This T cell receptor beta chain was identified in a study of CD8+ T cells in alopecia areata. Study overall: The study gave tofacitinib for 6 to 18 months, then 6 months off drug. Study-level findings and limits: For patients receiving tofacitinib, scalp clonality and expanded CD8+ clones among the top 100 significantly decreased. Relative to normal scalp, lesional scalp, especially alopecia totalis/universalis, showed higher clonality.

The germline gives CDR1 GTSNPN, CDR2 SVGIG (reference sequence). The CDR3 loop spans 15 amino acids. The V gene lost 0 bases and the J gene lost 4 bases, with 15 bases spanning the gap. Treatment of the sample: oral pan-JAK inhibitor, 5-10 mg twice daily. Extracted from the samples, RNA was reverse transcribed into cDNA to serve as the sequencing template. Repertoires were generated with immunoSEQ multiplex PCR, while TCRdb's copy carries only in-frame clones and drops some. The sample includes around 150,000 clones, less than 80% of them seen just once. Only one count was recorded for this clone. Antigen unknown.

V and J are TRBV30 and TRBJ1-1; no definite D call. The sequence was obtained from a human donor with alopecia areata. The sample consisted of CD4+ T cells sorted from blood, taken at week 24, from a patient treated with tofacitinib. DNA of the CDR3: TGTGCCTGGAGTGTACGAACCACCCTGGTCACTGAAGCTTTCTTT. Translating gives CAWSVRTTLVTEAFF.